This TCR beta chain appears in the sequencing data of a study of shared clonotypes between healthy human individuals. Whole-study results and caveats: Generally, naive subsets (rather than memory subsets) showed larger estimated richness. Of the naive CD4 clonotypes, around 4.8% were shared across a handful of donors.

The V and J ends lost 5 bases and 5 bases, in that order; junction bases with no gene match: 9. Germline values: CDR1 SGHVS, CDR2 FQNEAQ. The CDR3 contains 15 residues. At deep level, the assay was performed. TCRdb's table, derived via immunoSEQ multiplex PCR, lists solely in-frame clones and lacks some. The sample holds roughly 100,000 clones, just over 65% seen once. As concerns this clone: The antigen remains unidentified.

This receptor was obtained from a woman aged 25 to 45 in good health. Sequenced material: memory CD8+ T cells sorted from blood. The sample's subset: CD45RO+ cells pooled with CCR7-negative TemRA cells. The rearrangement links TRBV7-8 to TRBJ2-1; 7 positions match TRBD2. CDR3 in DNA: TGTGCCAGCAGCCCAACTAGCGCAGGTGACAATGAGCAGTTCTTC. Residues: CASSPTSAGDNEQFF.